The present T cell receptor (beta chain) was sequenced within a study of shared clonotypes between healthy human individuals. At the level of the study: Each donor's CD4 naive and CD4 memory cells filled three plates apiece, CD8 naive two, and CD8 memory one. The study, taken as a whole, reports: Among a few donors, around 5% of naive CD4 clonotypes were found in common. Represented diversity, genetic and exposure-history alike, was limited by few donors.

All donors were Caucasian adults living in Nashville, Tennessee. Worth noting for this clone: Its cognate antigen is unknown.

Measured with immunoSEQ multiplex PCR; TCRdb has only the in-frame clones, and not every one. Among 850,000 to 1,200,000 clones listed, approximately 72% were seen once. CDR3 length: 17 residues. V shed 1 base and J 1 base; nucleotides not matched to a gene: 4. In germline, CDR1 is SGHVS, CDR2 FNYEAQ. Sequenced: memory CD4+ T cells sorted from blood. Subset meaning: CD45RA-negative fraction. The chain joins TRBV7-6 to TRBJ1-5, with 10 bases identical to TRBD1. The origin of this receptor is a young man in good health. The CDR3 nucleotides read TGTGCCAGCAGCTTAGGACAGGGGGCCAGGAGCAATCAGCCCCAGCATTTT. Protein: CASSLGQGARSNQPQHF.